The T cell receptor beta chain described here comes from a study of T cell responses to AZD1222 COVID-19 vaccine. Findings of the study overall: Most donors were white British, females outnumbered males, and clonal diversity was possibly underestimated. Unmutated regions of variants are reportedly targeted by nearly half of spike-specific TCRs. After two AZD1222 doses, spike-specific TCR breadth and depth rose versus day 0.

Per the germline V gene, CDR1 is KGHDR and CDR2 is SFDVKD. This CDR3 comprises 16 residues. Trimming took 5 bases from V and 8 from J, leaving 21 bases between them. Concerning this clone itself: The antigen remains undetermined.

This table comes from immunoSEQ multiplex PCR, and its TCRdb copy is limited to in-frame clones, with some not included. The table shows 100,000 to 150,000 clones, with approximately 90% occurring only once. Specimen: peripheral blood, collected on day 0 of AZD1222 vaccination. This TCR was sampled from an adult in good health. This chain links TRBV24-1 with TRBJ2-1, with TRBD1 as a possible D gene (5 bases). CDR3 DNA sequence: TGTGCCACCAGTGGGTTAGGGGCTCAATTCTCGGATGAGCAGTTCTTC. Its protein is CATSGLGAQFSDEQFF.